The TCR beta chain under discussion was sequenced for a study of spatial heterogeneity in lung cancer. A distinct unique molecular identifier was carried by each TCR cDNA molecule. TCRdb fed the 5' RACE reads into MiXCR, producing one record per CDR3 protein. Of over 14,000 distinct CDR3 sequences listed, about 9.4% are singletons. This clonotype has a count of ten or more. The antigen remains undetermined. Study results and limitations: There were more appearances of ubiquitous expanded tumor TCRs in blood at resection than at follow-up.

Germline CDR1 KGHDR, CDR2 SFDVKD. CDR3 size: 15 residues. Trimming shortened V by 4 bases and J by 0 bases, and 8 bases separated the two germline ends. Regarding time point: sample taken at primary tumor resection. Unsorted samples of tumor, nontumor lung or frozen PBMC had their whole RNA sequenced. The TCR sequence derives from a male donor with early-stage non-small cell lung cancer. The chain recombines TRBV24-1 with TRBJ2-2, with D unclear. Sequences were derived from PBMCs, sampled at surgery. The CDR3 nucleotides read TGTGCCACCAGTGACCCCACTGCGAACACCGGGGAGCTGTTTTTT. Translation: CATSDPTANTGELFF.